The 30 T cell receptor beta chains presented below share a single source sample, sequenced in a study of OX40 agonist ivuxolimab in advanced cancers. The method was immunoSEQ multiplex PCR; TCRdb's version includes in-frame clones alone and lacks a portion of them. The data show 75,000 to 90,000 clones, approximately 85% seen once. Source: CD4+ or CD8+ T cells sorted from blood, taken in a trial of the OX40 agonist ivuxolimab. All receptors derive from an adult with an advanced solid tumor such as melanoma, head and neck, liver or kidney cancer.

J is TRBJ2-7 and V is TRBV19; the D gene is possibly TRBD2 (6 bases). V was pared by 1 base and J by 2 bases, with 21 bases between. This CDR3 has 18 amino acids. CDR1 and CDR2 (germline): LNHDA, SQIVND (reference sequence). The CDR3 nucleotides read TGTGCCAGTAGTATAGGGGGATCGCGGAGGGGTTTCACCTACGAGCAGTACTTC. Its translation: CASSIGGSRRGFTYEQYF.

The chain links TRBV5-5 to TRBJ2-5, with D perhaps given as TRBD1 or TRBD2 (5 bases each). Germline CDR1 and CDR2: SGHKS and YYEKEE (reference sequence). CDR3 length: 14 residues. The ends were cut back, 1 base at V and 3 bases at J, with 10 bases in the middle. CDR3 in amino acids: CASSLFQGEETQYF. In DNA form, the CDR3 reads TGTGCCAGCAGCTTGTTCCAGGGAGAAGAGACCCAGTACTTC.

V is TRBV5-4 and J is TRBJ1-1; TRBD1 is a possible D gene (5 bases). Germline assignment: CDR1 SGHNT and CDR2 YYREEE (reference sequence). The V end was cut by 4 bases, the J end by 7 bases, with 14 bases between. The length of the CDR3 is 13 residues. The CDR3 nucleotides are TGTGCCAGCAGCAAGGTAACTCAGGGTGAAGCTTTCTTT. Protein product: CASSKVTQGEAFF.

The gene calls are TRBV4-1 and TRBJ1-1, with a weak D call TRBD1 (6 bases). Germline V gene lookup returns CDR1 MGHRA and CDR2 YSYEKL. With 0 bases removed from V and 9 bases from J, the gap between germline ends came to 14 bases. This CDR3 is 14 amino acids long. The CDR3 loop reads CASSQEGRRGKAFF. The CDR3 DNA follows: TGCGCCAGCAGCCAAGAAGGGCGCAGGGGCAAAGCTTTCTTT.

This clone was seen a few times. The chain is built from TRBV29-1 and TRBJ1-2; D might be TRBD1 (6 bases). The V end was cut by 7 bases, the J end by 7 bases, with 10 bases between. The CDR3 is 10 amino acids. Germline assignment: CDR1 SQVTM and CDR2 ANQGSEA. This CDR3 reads CSGEQGGYTF. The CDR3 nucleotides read TGCAGCGGGGAACAGGGTGGCTACACCTTC.

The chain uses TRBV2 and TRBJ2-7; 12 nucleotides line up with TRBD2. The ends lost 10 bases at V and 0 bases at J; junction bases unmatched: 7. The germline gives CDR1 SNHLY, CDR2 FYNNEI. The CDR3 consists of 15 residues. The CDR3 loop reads CATKGLAGTSYEQYF. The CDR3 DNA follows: TGTGCCACAAAGGGACTAGCGGGCACCTCCTACGAGCAGTACTTC.

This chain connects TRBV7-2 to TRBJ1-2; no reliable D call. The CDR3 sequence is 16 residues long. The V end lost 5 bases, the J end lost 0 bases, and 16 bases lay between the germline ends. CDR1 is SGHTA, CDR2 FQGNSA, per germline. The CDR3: CASSPQAQRANYGYTF. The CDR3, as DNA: TGTGCCAGCAGCCCTCAGGCACAGAGAGCTAACTATGGCTACACCTTC.

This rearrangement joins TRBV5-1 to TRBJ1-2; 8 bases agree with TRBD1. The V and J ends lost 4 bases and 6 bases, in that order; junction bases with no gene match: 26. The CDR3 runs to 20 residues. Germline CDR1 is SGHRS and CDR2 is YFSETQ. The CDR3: CASSLTPDRDPGSGVDGYTF. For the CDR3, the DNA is TGCGCCAGCAGCCTTACTCCGGACAGGGACCCAGGGTCGGGAGTCGATGGCTACACCTTC. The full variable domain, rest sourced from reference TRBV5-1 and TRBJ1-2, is KAGVTQTPRYLIKTRGQQVTLSCSPISGHRSVSWYQQTPGQGLQFLFEYFSETQRNKGNFPGRFSGRQFSNSRSEMNVSTLELGDSALYLCASSLTPDRDPGSGVDGYTFGSGTRLTVV.

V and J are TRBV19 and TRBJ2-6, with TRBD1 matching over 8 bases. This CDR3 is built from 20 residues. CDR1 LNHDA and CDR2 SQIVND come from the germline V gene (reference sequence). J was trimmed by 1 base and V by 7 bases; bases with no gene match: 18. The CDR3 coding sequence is TGTGCCAGTACCCCCTTGTTGGGGCCAGGGGGCGCGTCTGGGGCCAACGTCCTGACTTTC. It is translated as CASTPLLGPGGASGANVLTF.

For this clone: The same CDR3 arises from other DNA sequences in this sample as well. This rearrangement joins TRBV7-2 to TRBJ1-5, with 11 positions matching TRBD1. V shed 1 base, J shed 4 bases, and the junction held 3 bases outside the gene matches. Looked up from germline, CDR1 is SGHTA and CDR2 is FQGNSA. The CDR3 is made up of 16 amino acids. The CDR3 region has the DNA TGTGCCAGCAGCTTAGTAGGGACAGGGGGGAATCAGCCCCAGCATTTT. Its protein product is CASSLVGTGGNQPQHF. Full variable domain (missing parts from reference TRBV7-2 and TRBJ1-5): GAGVSQSPSNKVTEKGKDVELRCDPISGHTALYWYRQSLGQGLEFLIYFQGNSAPDKSGLPSDRFSAERTGGSVSTLTIQRTQQEDSAVYLCASSLVGTGGNQPQHFGDGTRLSIL.

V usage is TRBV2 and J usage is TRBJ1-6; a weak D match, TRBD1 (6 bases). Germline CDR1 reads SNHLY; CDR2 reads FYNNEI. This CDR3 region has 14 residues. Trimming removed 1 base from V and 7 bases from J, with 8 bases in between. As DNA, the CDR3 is TGTGCCAGCAGTGAAGTGGACAGAAATTCACCCCTCCACTTT. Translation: CASSEVDRNSPLHF.

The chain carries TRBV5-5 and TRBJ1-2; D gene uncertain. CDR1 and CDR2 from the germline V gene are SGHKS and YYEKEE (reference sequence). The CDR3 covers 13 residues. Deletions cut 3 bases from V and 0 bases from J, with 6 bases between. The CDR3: CASSSGPNYGYTF. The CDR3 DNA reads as TGTGCCAGCAGCTCAGGTCCTAACTATGGCTACACCTTC.

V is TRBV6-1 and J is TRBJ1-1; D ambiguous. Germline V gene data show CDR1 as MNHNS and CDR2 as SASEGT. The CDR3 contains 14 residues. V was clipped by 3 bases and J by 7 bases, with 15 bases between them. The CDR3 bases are TGTGCCAGCAGTGAGAGTCGAGGGCGAGGTGAAGCTTTCTTT. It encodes CASSESRGRGEAFF.

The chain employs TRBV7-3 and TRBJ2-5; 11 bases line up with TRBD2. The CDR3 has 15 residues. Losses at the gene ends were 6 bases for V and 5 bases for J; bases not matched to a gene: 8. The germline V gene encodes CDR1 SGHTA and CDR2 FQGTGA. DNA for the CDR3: TGTGCCAGCAGTACTAGCGGGGGCCCTTGGGAGACCCAGTACTTC. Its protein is CASSTSGGPWETQYF.

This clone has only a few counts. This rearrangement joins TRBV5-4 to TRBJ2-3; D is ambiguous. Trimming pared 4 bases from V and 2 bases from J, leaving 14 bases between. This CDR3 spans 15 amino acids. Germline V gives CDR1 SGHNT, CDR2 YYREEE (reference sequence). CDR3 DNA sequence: TGTGCCAGCAGCCCTACCCGGGCGACCACAGATACGCAGTATTTT. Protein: CASSPTRATTDTQYF.

The CDR3 coding sequence is TGTGCCAGCAGCCCTGTCGGGGGCGCGTCCTCCTATGGCTACACCTTC. Amino acids: CASSPVGGASSYGYTF. The V call is TRBV7-3, the J call TRBJ1-2, with D tentatively TRBD1 (6 bases). V gave up 5 bases and J gave up 4 bases, with 20 bases separating them. The CDR3 sequence is 16 residues long. Per the germline V gene, CDR1 is SGHTA and CDR2 is FQGTGA.

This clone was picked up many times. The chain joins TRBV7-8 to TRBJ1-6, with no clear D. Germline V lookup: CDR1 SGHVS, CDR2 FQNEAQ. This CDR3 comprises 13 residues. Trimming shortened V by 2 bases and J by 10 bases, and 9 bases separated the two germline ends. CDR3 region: CASSLRGGSPLHF. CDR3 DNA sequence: TGTGCCAGCAGCTTAAGAGGAGGATCACCCCTCCACTTT.

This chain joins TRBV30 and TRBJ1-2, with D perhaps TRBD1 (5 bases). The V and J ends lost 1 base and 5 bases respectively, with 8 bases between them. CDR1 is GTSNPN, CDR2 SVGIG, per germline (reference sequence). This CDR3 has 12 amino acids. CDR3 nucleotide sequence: TGTGCCTGGAGTGGGGGCAGGTATGGCTACACCTTC. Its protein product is CAWSGGRYGYTF.

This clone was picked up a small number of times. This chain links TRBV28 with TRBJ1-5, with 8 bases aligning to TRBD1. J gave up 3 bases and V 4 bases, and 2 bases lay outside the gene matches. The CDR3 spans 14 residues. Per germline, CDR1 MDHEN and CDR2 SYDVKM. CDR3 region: CASSSGGPNQPQHF. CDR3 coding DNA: TGTGCCAGCAGTTCAGGGGGCCCCAATCAGCCCCAGCATTTT.

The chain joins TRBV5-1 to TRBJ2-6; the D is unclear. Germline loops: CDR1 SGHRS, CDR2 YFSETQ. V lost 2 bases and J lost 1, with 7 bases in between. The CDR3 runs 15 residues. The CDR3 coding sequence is TGCGCCAGCAGCTTTTCCGGGTCTGGGGCCAACGTCCTGACTTTC. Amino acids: CASSFSGSGANVLTF. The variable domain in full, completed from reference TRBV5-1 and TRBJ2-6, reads KAGVTQTPRYLIKTRGQQVTLSCSPISGHRSVSWYQQTPGQGLQFLFEYFSETQRNKGNFPGRFSGRQFSNSRSEMNVSTLELGDSALYLCASSFSGSGANVLTFGAGSRLTVL.

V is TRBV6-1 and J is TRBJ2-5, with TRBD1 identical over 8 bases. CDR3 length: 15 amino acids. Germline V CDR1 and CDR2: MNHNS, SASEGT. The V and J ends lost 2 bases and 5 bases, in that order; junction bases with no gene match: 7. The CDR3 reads CASSENQGARETQYF. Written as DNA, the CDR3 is TGTGCCAGCAGTGAAAACCAGGGGGCTAGGGAGACCCAGTACTTC.

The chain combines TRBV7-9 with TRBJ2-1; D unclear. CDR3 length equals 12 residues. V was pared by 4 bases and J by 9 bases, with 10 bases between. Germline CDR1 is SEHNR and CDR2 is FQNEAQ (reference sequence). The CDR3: CASSSLRFEQFF. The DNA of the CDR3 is TGTGCCAGCAGCTCCCTGCGGTTTGAGCAGTTCTTC.

In DNA, the CDR3 is TGTGCCAGCAGCTGGGGGACCACAGATACGCAGTATTTT. Protein sequence: CASSWGTTDTQYF. The chain combines TRBV5-4 with TRBJ2-3, with D possibly being TRBD1 or TRBD2 (5 bases each). This CDR3 region has 13 residues. Trimming took 3 bases from V and 2 from J, leaving 7 bases between them. The germline CDR1 and CDR2 sequences are SGHNT and YYREEE (reference sequence).

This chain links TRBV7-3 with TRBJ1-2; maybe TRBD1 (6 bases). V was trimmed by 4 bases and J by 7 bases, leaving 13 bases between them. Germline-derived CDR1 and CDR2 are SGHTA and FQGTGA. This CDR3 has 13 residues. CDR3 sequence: CASSSPGGFGYTF. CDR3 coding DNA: TGTGCCAGCAGCTCGCCCGGGGGCTTTGGCTACACCTTC.

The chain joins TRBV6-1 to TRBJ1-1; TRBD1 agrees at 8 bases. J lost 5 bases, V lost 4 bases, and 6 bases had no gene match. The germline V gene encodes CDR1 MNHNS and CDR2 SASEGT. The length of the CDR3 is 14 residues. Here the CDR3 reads CASSVFRGPTEAFF. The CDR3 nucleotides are TGTGCCAGCAGTGTCTTCAGGGGGCCTACTGAAGCTTTCTTT.

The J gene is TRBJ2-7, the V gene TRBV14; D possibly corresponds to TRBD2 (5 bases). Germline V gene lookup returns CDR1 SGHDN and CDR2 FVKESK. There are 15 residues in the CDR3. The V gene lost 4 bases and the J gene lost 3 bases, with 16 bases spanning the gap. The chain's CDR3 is CASSPPGAADYEQYF. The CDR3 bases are TGTGCCAGCAGCCCCCCTGGAGCGGCAGACTACGAGCAGTACTTC. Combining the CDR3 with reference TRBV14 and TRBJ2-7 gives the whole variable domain EAGVTQFPSHSVIEKGQTVTLRCDPISGHDNLYWYRRVMGKEIKFLLHFVKESKQDESGMPNNRFLAERTGGTYSTLKVQPAELEDSGVYFCASSPPGAADYEQYFGPGTRLTVT.

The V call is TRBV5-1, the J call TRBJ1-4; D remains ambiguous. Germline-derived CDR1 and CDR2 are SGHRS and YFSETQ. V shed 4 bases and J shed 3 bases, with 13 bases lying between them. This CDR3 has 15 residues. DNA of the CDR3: TGCGCCAGCAGCCCCGACCCAGGAGCTAATGAAAAACTGTTTTTT. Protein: CASSPDPGANEKLFF.

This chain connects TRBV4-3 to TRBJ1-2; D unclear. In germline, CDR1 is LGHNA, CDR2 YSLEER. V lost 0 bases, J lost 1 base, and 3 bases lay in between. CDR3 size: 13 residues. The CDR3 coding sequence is TGCGCCAGCAGCCAAGACCATAACTATGGCTACACCTTC. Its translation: CASSQDHNYGYTF.

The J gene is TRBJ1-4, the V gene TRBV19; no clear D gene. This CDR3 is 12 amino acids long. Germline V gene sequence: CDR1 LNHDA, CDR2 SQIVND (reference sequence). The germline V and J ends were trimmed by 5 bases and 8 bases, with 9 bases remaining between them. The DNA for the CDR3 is TGTGCCAGTAGTCCCTCTCGGGAAAAACTGTTTTTT. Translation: CASSPSREKLFF.

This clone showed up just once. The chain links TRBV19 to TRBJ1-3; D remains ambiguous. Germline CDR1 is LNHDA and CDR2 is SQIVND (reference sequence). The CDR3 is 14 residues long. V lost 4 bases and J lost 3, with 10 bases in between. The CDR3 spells CASSTRTIGNTIYF. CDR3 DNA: TGTGCCAGTAGTACCAGGACGATTGGAAACACCATATATTTT.